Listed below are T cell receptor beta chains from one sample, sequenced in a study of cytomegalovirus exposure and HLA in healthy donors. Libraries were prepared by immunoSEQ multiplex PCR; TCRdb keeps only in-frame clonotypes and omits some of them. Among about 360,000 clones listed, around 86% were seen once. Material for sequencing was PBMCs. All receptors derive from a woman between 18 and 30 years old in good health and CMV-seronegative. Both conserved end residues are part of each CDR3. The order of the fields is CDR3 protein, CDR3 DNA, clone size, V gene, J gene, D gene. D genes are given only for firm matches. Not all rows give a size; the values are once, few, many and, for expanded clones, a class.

CDR3 protein: CASSLLAVGETQYF
CDR3 DNA: TGTGCCAGCAGCTTATTAGCGGTTGGGGAGACCCAGTACTTC
clone size: .
V gene: TRBV7-8
J gene: TRBJ2-5
D gene: .

CDR3 protein: CASTTRPGTAYTEAFF
CDR3 DNA: TGTGCCAGCACCACCCGTCCCGGGACAGCTTACACTGAAGCTTTCTTT
clone size: .
V gene: TRBV2
J gene: TRBJ1-1
D gene: TRBD1

CDR3 protein: CASSGTSGAQETQYF
CDR3 DNA: TGTGCCAGCTCAGGGACTAGCGGAGCCCAAGAGACCCAGTACTTC
clone size: once
V gene: TRBV18
J gene: TRBJ2-5
D gene: TRBD2

CDR3 protein: CASTSAGPGEQYF
CDR3 DNA: TGTGCCAGCACCTCCGCGGGGCCTGGGGAGCAGTACTTC
clone size: .
V gene: TRBV7-2
J gene: TRBJ2-7
D gene: .

CDR3 protein: CASAGGANTGELFF
CDR3 DNA: TGTGCCTCGGCCGGAGGGGCCAACACCGGGGAGCTGTTTTTT
clone size: .
V gene: TRBV30
J gene: TRBJ2-2
D gene: .

CDR3 protein: CASTPLGGVGNQPQHF
CDR3 DNA: TGTGCCAGCACTCCGCTTGGGGGGGTAGGCAATCAGCCCCAGCATTTT
clone size: .
V gene: TRBV28
J gene: TRBJ1-5
D gene: .

CDR3 protein: CASSATTGGATEAFF
CDR3 DNA: TGCGCCAGCAGTGCTACGACAGGTGGGGCCACTGAAGCTTTCTTT
clone size: .
V gene: TRBV10-1
J gene: TRBJ1-1
D gene: .

CDR3 protein: CASRGHARTTGELFF
CDR3 DNA: TGTGCCAGCAGGGGACACGCCAGGACCACCGGGGAGCTGTTTTTT
clone size: .
V gene: TRBV6-5
J gene: TRBJ2-2
D gene: .

CDR3 protein: CASSESGLGNEQFF
CDR3 DNA: TGTGCCAGCAGTGAATCGGGGTTGGGCAATGAGCAGTTCTTC
clone size: once
V gene: TRBV2
J gene: TRBJ2-1
D gene: .

CDR3 protein: CASSLRTGLTDTQYF
CDR3 DNA: TGTGCCAGCAGCCTCAGAACAGGTCTCACAGATACGCAGTATTTT
clone size: .
V gene: TRBV7-9
J gene: TRBJ2-3
D gene: .

CDR3 protein: CASHGTPGGEQYF
CDR3 DNA: TGTGCCAGCCACGGGACTCCGGGAGGCGAGCAGTACTTC
clone size: once
V gene: TRBV27
J gene: TRBJ2-7
D gene: TRBD2

CDR3 protein: CASTLGSGFFYEQYF
CDR3 DNA: TGTGCCAGCACCCTTGGGTCGGGGTTTTTCTACGAGCAGTACTTC
clone size: .
V gene: TRBV11-2
J gene: TRBJ2-7
D gene: .

CDR3 protein: CASRPWTGAGELFF
CDR3 DNA: TGTGCCAGTAGACCCTGGACAGGGGCCGGGGAGCTGTTTTTT
clone size: .
V gene: TRBV19
J gene: TRBJ2-2
D gene: TRBD1

CDR3 protein: CASSRGGAGTYEQYF
CDR3 DNA: TGTGCCAGCAGTCGAGGGGGGGCTGGAACCTACGAGCAGTACTTC
clone size: .
V gene: TRBV13
J gene: TRBJ2-7
D gene: .

CDR3 protein: CASSFGRGGIRDIQYF
CDR3 DNA: TGCGCCAGCAGCTTTGGCAGGGGCGGAATAAGGGACATTCAGTACTTC
clone size: .
V gene: TRBV5-1
J gene: TRBJ2-4
D gene: .

CDR3 protein: CASEGQGPYEQYF
CDR3 DNA: TGTGCCAGCGAGGGACAGGGGCCCTACGAGCAGTACTTC
clone size: few
V gene: TRBV2
J gene: TRBJ2-7
D gene: TRBD1

CDR3 protein: CASSPTAGSNTGELFF
CDR3 DNA: TGTGCCAGCAGCCCCACGGCAGGGTCGAACACCGGGGAGCTGTTTTTT
clone size: .
V gene: TRBV7-7
J gene: TRBJ2-2
D gene: .

CDR3 protein: CASRLEAGGVDTQYF
CDR3 DNA: TGTGCCAGCAGGCTCGAAGCGGGAGGTGTAGATACGCAGTATTTT
clone size: once
V gene: TRBV28
J gene: TRBJ2-3
D gene: TRBD2

CDR3 protein: CASSRGGSRTEAFF
CDR3 DNA: TGTGCCAGCAGCAGAGGGGGTTCACGGACTGAAGCTTTCTTT
clone size: .
V gene: TRBV28
J gene: TRBJ1-1
D gene: .

CDR3 protein: CASGTTSSSDTQYF
CDR3 DNA: TGTGCCAGCGGGACTACGAGCTCATCAGATACGCAGTATTTT
clone size: few
V gene: TRBV11-3
J gene: TRBJ2-3
D gene: TRBD2

CDR3 protein: CATSRSVPGQGTGEQYF
CDR3 DNA: TGTGCCACCAGCAGATCAGTACCGGGACAGGGAACAGGCGAGCAGTACTTC
clone size: few
V gene: TRBV15
J gene: TRBJ2-7
D gene: TRBD1

CDR3 protein: CAWSERGYTEAFF
CDR3 DNA: TGTGCCTGGAGTGAACGAGGCTACACTGAAGCTTTCTTT
clone size: few
V gene: TRBV30
J gene: TRBJ1-1
D gene: .

CDR3 protein: CASSSLRGGTSYEQYF
CDR3 DNA: TGCGCCAGCAGCTCCCTTCGGGGGGGTACTTCCTACGAGCAGTACTTC
clone size: .
V gene: TRBV5-1
J gene: TRBJ2-7
D gene: TRBD2

CDR3 protein: CASSQDGTSSETQYF
CDR3 DNA: TGCGCCAGCAGCCAAGATGGTACTAGCTCAGAGACCCAGTACTTC
clone size: .
V gene: TRBV4-1
J gene: TRBJ2-5
D gene: .

CDR3 protein: CASSLLRGASYNEQFF
CDR3 DNA: TGTGCCAGCAGTTTATTGCGGGGGGCCTCCTACAATGAGCAGTTCTTC
clone size: once
V gene: TRBV28
J gene: TRBJ2-1
D gene: TRBD2

CDR3 protein: CAVSEGRAQKLFF
CDR3 DNA: TGTGCCGTATCAGAAGGGAGGGCTCAAAAACTGTTTTTT
clone size: .
V gene: TRBV6-5
J gene: TRBJ1-4
D gene: .

CDR3 protein: CASSQDPAGGRNEQFF
CDR3 DNA: TGTGCCAGCAGCCAAGATCCAGCGGGGGGGCGAAATGAGCAGTTCTTC
clone size: .
V gene: TRBV4-2
J gene: TRBJ2-1
D gene: TRBD2

CDR3 protein: CASRTGQLGTEAFF
CDR3 DNA: TGTGCCAGCAGAACCGGACAGTTGGGCACTGAAGCTTTCTTT
clone size: .
V gene: TRBV2
J gene: TRBJ1-1
D gene: .

CDR3 protein: CAWNPDRVQGGYTF
CDR3 DNA: TGTGCCTGGAACCCGGACAGGGTCCAAGGGGGCTACACCTTC
clone size: .
V gene: TRBV30
J gene: TRBJ1-2
D gene: TRBD1

CDR3 protein: CAWTPGLAAYNEQFF
CDR3 DNA: TGTGCCTGGACCCCGGGACTAGCGGCTTACAATGAGCAGTTCTTC
clone size: .
V gene: TRBV30
J gene: TRBJ2-1
D gene: TRBD2

CDR3 protein: CASSSGGNGNQPQHF
CDR3 DNA: TGTGCCAGCAGTTCTGGGGGGAATGGCAATCAGCCCCAGCATTTT
clone size: .
V gene: TRBV6-6
J gene: TRBJ1-5
D gene: .